A selection of T cell receptor beta chains follows, all from one sample in a study of blood T cell repertoires in COVID-19. Clones were read by immunoSEQ multiplex PCR, and TCRdb kept only the in-frame ones, dropping some. The table records about 270,000 clones, approximately 92% of them present only once. Material for sequencing was PBMCs or T cells enriched from blood (not recorded which). The receptors originated from a young woman who had recovered from COVID-19. Both conserved end residues are part of each CDR3. D genes are given only for firm matches. For some rows the clone size is stated as once, few or many, or as a class when expanded; others skip it.

j_gene,abundance,v_gene,d_gene,CDR3nt,CDR3aa
TRBJ2-1,-,TRBV19,TRBD1,TGTGCCAGTAGACGGGGACAGGACTCCTACAATGAGCAGTTCTTC,CASRRGQDSYNEQFF
TRBJ2-7,-,TRBV2,TRBD2,TGTGCCAGCAGTGAAGCGCTTGCGGGGGGCTCCTACGAGCAGTACTTC,CASSEALAGGSYEQYF
TRBJ2-7,-,TRBV4-1,-,TGCGCCAGCAGCCAAGAATGGGCCTTCACCTACGAGCAGTACTTC,CASSQEWAFTYEQYF
TRBJ1-5,-,TRBV2,-,TGTGCCAGCAGAAGACAGTATAGCAATCAGCCCCAGCATTTT,CASRRQYSNQPQHF
TRBJ1-1,-,TRBV6-5,-,TGTGCCAGCAGTCCGGAGGCCGGGAGCACTGAAGCTTTCTTT,CASSPEAGSTEAFF
TRBJ1-6,-,TRBV3-1/TRBV3-2,TRBD1,TGTGCCAGCAGCCCCCTTCAGGGGGCTGGTTATAGCTCCTATAATTCACCCCTCCACTTT,CASSPLQGAGYSSYNSPLHF
TRBJ2-5,-,TRBV19,TRBD1,TGTGCCAGTAGTATAGGGCAGGGGGCCTTGGAGACCCAGTACTTC,CASSIGQGALETQYF
TRBJ2-1,-,TRBV10-2,TRBD2,TGCGCCAGCAGCTCGGGAGGGTCCAATGAGCAGTTCTTC,CASSSGGSNEQFF
TRBJ2-3,-,TRBV9,TRBD2,TGTGCCAGCAGCGCCCTAGCGGGGGGCCGGGATACGCAGTATTTT,CASSALAGGRDTQYF
TRBJ2-1,-,TRBV6-2/TRBV6-3,TRBD2,TGTGCCAGCAGTTGGACTAGCGGGGGGGCCAATGAGCAGTTCTTC,CASSWTSGGANEQFF
TRBJ1-6,-,TRBV25-1,-,TGTGCCAGCAGTGAAGGAGGTTTTAATTCACCCCTCCACTTT,CASSEGGFNSPLHF
TRBJ1-2,-,TRBV3-1/TRBV3-2,TRBD1,TGTGCCAGCAGTCCCGGACAGGGGGATTTTGGCTACACCTTC,CASSPGQGDFGYTF
TRBJ2-2,-,TRBV9,TRBD1,TGTGCCAGCAGCGTAGCGGTACAGGGGGCTTGGACCGGGGAGCTGTTTTTT,CASSVAVQGAWTGELFF
TRBJ2-3,-,TRBV9,TRBD2,TGTGCCAGCAGCTCCGCGGGGGTCACAGATACGCAGTATTTT,CASSSAGVTDTQYF
TRBJ1-6,-,TRBV5-1,-,TGCGCCAGCAGCTTGGGGGCAGGGAATAATTCACCCCTCCACTTT,CASSLGAGNNSPLHF
TRBJ2-5,-,TRBV5-4,-,TGTGCCAGCAGCTTACCCGGGGGAGAGACCCAGTACTTC,CASSLPGGETQYF
TRBJ2-2,-,TRBV28,-,TGTGCCAGCATTCCCTTCATCCGGGGAATTAGCACCGGGGAGCTGTTTTTT,CASIPFIRGISTGELFF
TRBJ2-7,once,TRBV2,TRBD1,TGTGCCAGCCTTCGTCAGGGGGTCTACGAGCAGTACTTC,CASLRQGVYEQYF
TRBJ1-1,-,TRBV5-6,-,TGTGCCAGCAGCTACGCCGGACCCTGGGGCATGAACACTGAAGCTTTCTTT,CASSYAGPWGMNTEAFF
TRBJ2-7,few,TRBV4-2,-,TGTGCCAGCAGCCAAGGCCAGGGGAACTCCTACGAGCAGTACTTC,CASSQGQGNSYEQYF
TRBJ1-1,-,TRBV18,-,TGTGCCAGCTCACCACGGGGCGGTGATGGGTTGAACACTGAAGCTTTCTTT,CASSPRGGDGLNTEAFF
TRBJ1-4,-,TRBV4-1,-,TGCGCCAGCAGCCAAGATGGGGGGGGCGCGTCAACTAATGAAAAACTGTTTTTT,CASSQDGGGASTNEKLFF
TRBJ1-4,-,TRBV28,TRBD1,TGTGCCAGCAGCCCAGGCCCCGGGACAGGGTATGAAAAACTGTTTTTT,CASSPGPGTGYEKLFF
TRBJ2-5,once,TRBV5-1,-,TGCGCCAGCAGCTTACTTCTTGCATCCCAAGAGACCCAGTACTTC,CASSLLLASQETQYF
TRBJ2-3,-,TRBV20-1,TRBD2,TGCAGTGCTAGTTTTAGCGGGGGGTACACAGATACGCAGTATTTT,CSASFSGGYTDTQYF
TRBJ1-1,-,TRBV6-5,TRBD1,TGTGCCAGCATTCCGACAGGGGGCTACACTGAAGCTTTCTTT,CASIPTGGYTEAFF
TRBJ2-2,-,TRBV3-1/TRBV3-2,TRBD1,TGTGCCAGCAGCCGGTCCCAGACAGGGCCGACCGGGGAGCTGTTTTTT,CASSRSQTGPTGELFF